The T cell receptor (beta chain) described here comes from a study of cytomegalovirus exposure and HLA in healthy donors. Primers for the PCR totalled 60 Vbeta and 13 Jbeta. Profiled with immunoSEQ multiplex PCR; TCRdb holds only in-frame clones, not every one. Found here are about 110,000 clones, roughly 80% of them singletons; the top ten hold 5.2%. This CDR3 has 14 amino acids. CDR1 SNHLY and CDR2 FYNNEI come from the germline V gene. Unmatched junction bases numbered 4, after V lost 5 bases and J lost 1 base. General observations from the study: Rarity characterized most TCR sequences, yet some public TCRs appeared in many donors. The authors considered a cluster of highly shared sequence variants likely to be a sequencing artifact.

A remark on this clone: Its antigen remains unknown.

The rearrangement links TRBV2 to TRBJ1-1, with 7 bases matching TRBD1. The receptor's source is a female donor in good health and CMV-seropositive. What was sequenced was PBMCs. This chain's CDR3 is CASSLQGQNTEAFF. CDR3 DNA: TGTGCCAGCAGTCTACAGGGGCAGAACACTGAAGCTTTCTTT.